Listed below are T cell receptor beta chains from one sample, sequenced in a study of radiation and T cells in renal cell carcinoma. The repertoire was sequenced with immunoSEQ multiplex PCR; TCRdb's copy has only in-frame clones and lacks some. The sample shows more than 150,000 clones, approximately 88% of them seen only once. The source material was blood, sampled from a patient whose treatment included radiotherapy and nephrectomy. Receptor source: a woman aged 45 to 65 with renal cell carcinoma. Each CDR3 is given with its conserved first and last residue. Each record gives: CDR3 length, V gene, clone size, D gene, J gene, CDR3 protein, CDR3 DNA. D genes are given only for firm matches. Size values are once, few and many counts, or a class for expanded clones, and some rows have none.

cdr3_length: 14; v_call: TRBV7-2; clone_size: .; d_call: .; j_call: TRBJ2-3; cdr3_aa: CASSYTGGTDTQYF; cdr3_nt: TGTGCCAGCAGTTATACGGGGGGCACAGATACGCAGTATTTT
cdr3_length: 14; v_call: TRBV5-1; clone_size: once; d_call: .; j_call: TRBJ1-2; cdr3_aa: CASSEDGISYGYTF; cdr3_nt: TGCGCCAGCAGCGAGGATGGGATTTCCTATGGCTACACCTTC
cdr3_length: 15; v_call: TRBV6-1; clone_size: few; d_call: .; j_call: TRBJ1-1; cdr3_aa: CASSELRLQTYEAFF; cdr3_nt: TGTGCCAGCAGTGAACTTCGGCTACAGACCTATGAAGCTTTCTTT
cdr3_length: 16; v_call: TRBV5-1; clone_size: once; d_call: TRBD2; j_call: TRBJ2-5; cdr3_aa: CASSRTSGGAGETQYF; cdr3_nt: TGCGCCAGCAGCAGGACTAGCGGGGGGGCCGGAGAGACCCAGTACTTC
cdr3_length: 16; v_call: TRBV27; clone_size: .; d_call: TRBD1; j_call: TRBJ2-6; cdr3_aa: CASSLRGQAGANVLTF; cdr3_nt: TGTGCCAGCAGTTTAAGGGGGCAGGCTGGGGCCAACGTCCTGACTTTC
cdr3_length: 15; v_call: TRBV5-1; clone_size: once; d_call: .; j_call: TRBJ2-7; cdr3_aa: CASSPGDQSPRRQYF; cdr3_nt: TGCGCCAGCAGCCCGGGGGACCAGTCCCCCCGACGTCAGTACTTC
cdr3_length: 15; v_call: TRBV10-3; clone_size: .; d_call: .; j_call: TRBJ2-5; cdr3_aa: CAISEAGAAQETQYF; cdr3_nt: TGTGCCATCAGTGAGGCGGGGGCCGCGCAAGAGACCCAGTACTTC
cdr3_length: 13; v_call: TRBV28; clone_size: .; d_call: .; j_call: TRBJ2-1; cdr3_aa: CASRSSSINEQFF; cdr3_nt: TGTGCCAGCAGATCCTCCAGTATCAATGAGCAGTTCTTC
cdr3_length: 15; v_call: TRBV18; clone_size: .; d_call: .; j_call: TRBJ1-2; cdr3_aa: CASSPRQGIDYGYTF; cdr3_nt: TGTGCCAGCTCACCCCGACAAGGAATTGACTATGGCTACACCTTC
cdr3_length: 15; v_call: TRBV7-9; clone_size: .; d_call: .; j_call: TRBJ2-2; cdr3_aa: CASSTGLLNTGELFF; cdr3_nt: TGTGCCAGCTCTACGGGACTTCTAAACACCGGGGAGCTGTTTTTT
cdr3_length: 12; v_call: TRBV25-1; clone_size: .; d_call: TRBD1; j_call: TRBJ1-6; cdr3_aa: CASGQGGSPLHF; cdr3_nt: TGTGCCAGCGGACAGGGAGGTTCACCCCTCCACTTT
cdr3_length: 13; v_call: TRBV7-8; clone_size: .; d_call: .; j_call: TRBJ1-5; cdr3_aa: CASSNYRDQPQHF; cdr3_nt: TGTGCCAGCAGCAATTACAGGGATCAGCCCCAGCATTTT
cdr3_length: 13; v_call: TRBV6-5; clone_size: .; d_call: TRBD1; j_call: TRBJ1-1; cdr3_aa: CASSRTGNTEAFF; cdr3_nt: TGTGCCAGCAGTAGGACAGGGAACACTGAAGCTTTCTTT
cdr3_length: 17; v_call: TRBV1; clone_size: .; d_call: .; j_call: TRBJ2-1; cdr3_aa: CTSSQAVSGEVENEQFF; cdr3_nt: TGCACCAGCAGCCAAGCGGTATCCGGGGAGGTTGAAAATGAGCAGTTCTTC
cdr3_length: 16; v_call: TRBV4-2; clone_size: .; d_call: .; j_call: TRBJ1-3; cdr3_aa: CASSQDPQGQRNTIYF; cdr3_nt: TGTGCCAGCAGCCAAGATCCTCAGGGGCAAAGAAACACCATATATTTT
cdr3_length: 14; v_call: TRBV7-8; clone_size: .; d_call: TRBD2; j_call: TRBJ2-7; cdr3_aa: CASSLERTSYEQYF; cdr3_nt: TGTGCCAGCAGCTTAGAGCGGACTAGTTACGAGCAGTACTTC
cdr3_length: 15; v_call: TRBV6-5; clone_size: .; d_call: TRBD1; j_call: TRBJ1-5; cdr3_aa: CASSLTGSLNQPQHF; cdr3_nt: TGTGCCAGCAGTCTGACAGGGTCCCTTAATCAGCCCCAGCATTTT
cdr3_length: 15; v_call: TRBV5-1; clone_size: once; d_call: TRBD2; j_call: TRBJ2-1; cdr3_aa: CASSLRLAEFNEQFF; cdr3_nt: TGCGCCAGCAGCTTAAGACTAGCGGAATTCAATGAGCAGTTCTTC
cdr3_length: 12; v_call: TRBV29-1; clone_size: .; d_call: .; j_call: TRBJ2-5; cdr3_aa: CSVGLTEETQYF; cdr3_nt: TGCAGCGTTGGACTGACGGAGGAGACCCAGTACTTC
cdr3_length: 12; v_call: TRBV5-6; clone_size: .; d_call: .; j_call: TRBJ2-7; cdr3_aa: CASSVGRYEQYF; cdr3_nt: TGTGCCAGCAGTGTCGGACGCTACGAGCAGTACTTC
cdr3_length: 15; v_call: TRBV6-5; clone_size: .; d_call: TRBD1; j_call: TRBJ2-2; cdr3_aa: CASSTGQLNTGELFF; cdr3_nt: TGTGCCAGCAGTACGGGACAGTTAAACACCGGGGAGCTGTTTTTT
cdr3_length: 12; v_call: TRBV6-6; clone_size: .; d_call: .; j_call: TRBJ2-5; cdr3_aa: CASSRFIETQYF; cdr3_nt: TGTGCCAGCAGTCGGTTTATCGAGACCCAGTACTTC
cdr3_length: 18; v_call: TRBV5-1; clone_size: .; d_call: .; j_call: TRBJ2-1; cdr3_aa: CASSSLAGPSSSYNEQFF; cdr3_nt: TGCGCCAGCAGCTCCTTAGCAGGACCGTCCAGCTCCTACAATGAGCAGTTCTTC
cdr3_length: 18; v_call: TRBV15; clone_size: .; d_call: .; j_call: TRBJ1-3; cdr3_aa: CATSRGGIAQSSGNTIYF; cdr3_nt: TGTGCCACCAGCAGAGGCGGGATCGCCCAGAGCTCTGGAAACACCATATATTTT
cdr3_length: 14; v_call: TRBV6-5; clone_size: .; d_call: .; j_call: TRBJ1-1; cdr3_aa: CASSYAGVRIEAFF; cdr3_nt: TGTGCCAGCAGTTACGCGGGGGTTCGGATTGAAGCTTTCTTT
cdr3_length: 14; v_call: TRBV9; clone_size: .; d_call: .; j_call: TRBJ1-6; cdr3_aa: CASSVLLRGSPLHF; cdr3_nt: TGTGCCAGCAGCGTTCTCCTCCGTGGTTCACCCCTCCACTTT
cdr3_length: 12; v_call: TRBV11-2; clone_size: .; d_call: .; j_call: TRBJ2-7; cdr3_aa: CASKGRSYEQYF; cdr3_nt: TGTGCCAGCAAAGGCAGGTCCTACGAGCAGTACTTC
cdr3_length: 14; v_call: TRBV10-3; clone_size: .; d_call: TRBD1; j_call: TRBJ1-1; cdr3_aa: CAISRTGLNTEAFF; cdr3_nt: TGTGCCATCAGTCGGACAGGGCTGAACACTGAAGCTTTCTTT
cdr3_length: 15; v_call: TRBV18; clone_size: .; d_call: .; j_call: TRBJ2-1; cdr3_aa: CASSPQVSVRDEQFF; cdr3_nt: TGTGCCAGCTCACCACAGGTTAGTGTCCGGGATGAGCAGTTCTTC
cdr3_length: 13; v_call: TRBV5-5; clone_size: .; d_call: .; j_call: TRBJ2-3; cdr3_aa: CASSPGAGDTQYF; cdr3_nt: TGTGCCAGCAGCCCAGGGGCTGGAGATACGCAGTATTTT
cdr3_length: 12; v_call: TRBV29-1; clone_size: few; d_call: TRBD1; j_call: TRBJ1-1; cdr3_aa: CSGRMGQVEAFF; cdr3_nt: TGCAGCGGTAGAATGGGACAGGTTGAAGCTTTCTTT
cdr3_length: 15; v_call: TRBV5-1; clone_size: .; d_call: .; j_call: TRBJ1-1; cdr3_aa: CASSFQGRRNTEAFF; cdr3_nt: TGCGCCAGCAGCTTCCAAGGGCGGAGGAACACTGAAGCTTTCTTT
cdr3_length: 11; v_call: TRBV6-6; clone_size: few; d_call: .; j_call: TRBJ1-2; cdr3_aa: CASSYRDGYTF; cdr3_nt: TGTGCCAGCAGTTACAGGGATGGCTACACCTTC
cdr3_length: 14; v_call: TRBV18; clone_size: .; d_call: .; j_call: TRBJ1-1; cdr3_aa: CASSYRKGNTEAFF; cdr3_nt: TGTGCCAGCTCTTATCGTAAGGGGAACACTGAAGCTTTCTTT
cdr3_length: 15; v_call: TRBV5-8; clone_size: .; d_call: .; j_call: TRBJ2-7; cdr3_aa: CASSLGVRAGYEQYF; cdr3_nt: TGTGCCAGCAGTCTCGGTGTCAGGGCCGGCTACGAGCAGTACTTC
cdr3_length: 14; v_call: TRBV2; clone_size: .; d_call: TRBD1; j_call: TRBJ1-1; cdr3_aa: CASFPGQGSAEAFF; cdr3_nt: TGTGCCAGCTTTCCGGGACAGGGGTCGGCTGAAGCTTTCTTT
cdr3_length: 16; v_call: TRBV5-1; clone_size: .; d_call: TRBD2; j_call: TRBJ2-2; cdr3_aa: CASSLASGYNTGELFF; cdr3_nt: TGCGCCAGCAGCTTGGCTAGCGGTTACAACACCGGGGAGCTGTTTTTT
cdr3_length: 14; v_call: TRBV11-3; clone_size: .; d_call: .; j_call: TRBJ2-5; cdr3_aa: CASSFSPAEETQYF; cdr3_nt: TGTGCCAGCAGCTTTTCACCTGCTGAAGAGACCCAGTACTTC
cdr3_length: 14; v_call: TRBV2; clone_size: .; d_call: TRBD1; j_call: TRBJ2-1; cdr3_aa: CASVLDRGYNEQFF; cdr3_nt: TGTGCCAGCGTTCTGGACAGGGGTTACAATGAGCAGTTCTTC
cdr3_length: 15; v_call: TRBV9; clone_size: .; d_call: .; j_call: TRBJ1-2; cdr3_aa: CASSARKGFNYGYTF; cdr3_nt: TGTGCCAGCAGCGCCCGTAAGGGGTTCAACTATGGCTACACCTTC
cdr3_length: 15; v_call: TRBV11-1; clone_size: .; d_call: TRBD1; j_call: TRBJ1-1; cdr3_aa: CASSQSTGGGTEAFF; cdr3_nt: TGTGCCAGCAGCCAATCGACAGGGGGCGGAACTGAAGCTTTCTTT
cdr3_length: 15; v_call: TRBV9; clone_size: .; d_call: TRBD1; j_call: TRBJ2-2; cdr3_aa: CASSAYRGEAGELFF; cdr3_nt: TGTGCCAGCAGCGCCTACAGGGGAGAGGCCGGGGAGCTGTTTTTT
cdr3_length: 16; v_call: TRBV2; clone_size: once; d_call: .; j_call: TRBJ1-4; cdr3_aa: CASRVRGLATNEKLFF; cdr3_nt: TGTGCCAGCAGGGTCCGCGGACTCGCAACTAATGAAAAACTGTTTTTT
cdr3_length: 18; v_call: TRBV11-2; clone_size: .; d_call: TRBD1; j_call: TRBJ2-1; cdr3_aa: CASSLAFRYRGSYNEQFF; cdr3_nt: TGTGCCAGCAGCTTAGCTTTCAGATACAGGGGCTCCTACAATGAGCAGTTCTTC
cdr3_length: 14; v_call: TRBV5-1; clone_size: .; d_call: .; j_call: TRBJ1-2; cdr3_aa: CASSLAGGDHGYTF; cdr3_nt: TGCGCCAGCAGCTTGGCGGGGGGAGATCATGGCTACACCTTC
cdr3_length: 12; v_call: TRBV19; clone_size: .; d_call: .; j_call: TRBJ1-2; cdr3_aa: CASSITPDGYTF; cdr3_nt: TGTGCCAGTAGTATTACCCCAGATGGCTACACCTTC
cdr3_length: 14; v_call: TRBV10-2; clone_size: .; d_call: .; j_call: TRBJ1-2; cdr3_aa: CASSESITYYGYTF; cdr3_nt: TGCGCCAGCAGTGAGTCGATCACGTACTATGGCTACACCTTC
cdr3_length: 14; v_call: TRBV6-5; clone_size: .; d_call: .; j_call: TRBJ1-2; cdr3_aa: CASRNGRTNYGYTF; cdr3_nt: TGTGCCAGCAGAAACGGACGGACTAACTATGGCTACACCTTC
cdr3_length: 16; v_call: TRBV2; clone_size: .; d_call: TRBD1; j_call: TRBJ2-5; cdr3_aa: CASSERGRRTGETQYF; cdr3_nt: TGTGCCAGCAGTGAAAGGGGGCGCCGTACGGGGGAGACCCAGTACTTC
cdr3_length: 16; v_call: TRBV7-8; clone_size: .; d_call: .; j_call: TRBJ1-3; cdr3_aa: CASSLGVQTSGNTIYF; cdr3_nt: TGTGCCAGCAGCTTAGGGGTACAGACGTCTGGAAACACCATATATTTT
cdr3_length: 15; v_call: TRBV23-1; clone_size: .; d_call: .; j_call: TRBJ1-1; cdr3_aa: CASSQSGPGNTEAFF; cdr3_nt: TGCGCCAGCAGTCAGTCCGGGCCAGGGAACACTGAAGCTTTCTTT
cdr3_length: 12; v_call: TRBV19; clone_size: .; d_call: TRBD1; j_call: TRBJ1-2; cdr3_aa: CQRDRSRDGYTF; cdr3_nt: TGCCAAAGGGACAGAAGCAGAGACGGCTACACCTTC
cdr3_length: 14; v_call: TRBV5-1; clone_size: .; d_call: .; j_call: TRBJ1-1; cdr3_aa: CASSLSGGETEAFF; cdr3_nt: TGCGCCAGCAGCTTGAGCGGGGGTGAGACTGAAGCTTTCTTT